Shown below are 9 T cell receptor beta chains from a single sample sequenced in a study of post-analysis software for immune sequencing data. Notes on the study in general: About five TRBV segments, including TRBV5-6, TRBV5-1 and TRBV20-1, were more frequent in patients than controls.

Presence of unique molecular identifiers characterized the TCR beta cDNA libraries. TCRdb processed the PCR reads anew with MiXCR; each CDR3 protein has one entry. Of about 820,000 distinct CDR3 sequences in the sample, about 57% were seen once. Their recognized antigens are unknown. Sequencing input: blood. These receptor sequences come from a girl aged 5-17 years with multiple sclerosis.

The chain links TRBV5-6 to TRBJ2-1; TRBD1 matches 9 bases. The DNA matches TRBJ2-7 better at its end, which makes the J call doubtful. CDR3 length: 14 residues. Germline V gene data show CDR1 as SGHDT and CDR2 as YYEEEE. DNA for the CDR3: TGTGCCAGCAGCTCGGACAGGGGAAACTACGAGCAGTACTTC. Amino acid sequence: CASSSDRGNYEQYF.

In the case of this clonotype: The junction departs from germline at one end; a sequencing error may be responsible. The rearrangement uses TRBV7-7 and TRBJ2-7; either TRBD1 or TRBD2 may supply D (6 bases each). The J call is in doubt because the DNA end fits TRBJ2-5 better. The germline CDR1 and CDR2 sequences are SSHAT and FNYEAQ (reference sequence). CDR3 size: 13 residues. CDR3 sequence (DNA): TGTGCTAGCAGCTTCCGGGGGCTGGAGACCCAGTACTTC. Translated, it gives CASSFRGLETQYF.

With respect to this clonotype: The germline gene is not matched at one end of the junction; a read error may be the cause. The chain is built from TRBV20-1 and TRBJ2-3, with TRBD2 identical over 10 bases. The CDR3 is 15 amino acids. CDR1 is DFQATT, CDR2 SNEGSKA, per germline (reference sequence). The CDR3 is CGARVPAGGRDTQYF. CDR3 DNA: TGCGGTGCTAGAGTACCAGCGGGAGGGAGAGATACGCAGTATTTT.

This clonotype was seen more than once but under ten times. The rearrangement links TRBV20-1 to TRBJ2-3; 11 bases fit TRBD2. Germline assignment: CDR1 DFQATT and CDR2 SNEGSKA (reference sequence). The V segment lost 0 bases and the J segment 5 bases; nucleotides outside the gene matches: 4. The length of the CDR3 is 15 residues. CDR3 sequence reads: CSARDRLAGGDTQYF. DNA for the CDR3: TGCAGTGCTAGAGATCGCCTAGCGGGGGGAGATACGCAGTATTTT.

This chain links TRBV7-3 with TRBJ2-1, with D tentatively TRBD1 or TRBD2 (6 bases each). Germline CDR1 and CDR2: SGHTA and FQGTGA. V was trimmed by 4 bases and J by 0 bases, leaving 10 bases between them. This CDR3 is 15 amino acids long. The CDR3 sequence: CASSSGAGSYNEQFF. CDR3 DNA sequence: TGTGCCAGCAGCTCGGGGGCTGGCTCCTACAATGAGCAGTTCTTC.

The V gene is TRBV25-1, the J gene TRBJ2-2; 10 nucleotides match TRBD2. The CDR3 contains 20 residues. V trimming: 0 bases; J trimming: 7 bases; junction bases outside the gene matches: 17. CDR1 is MGHDK, CDR2 SYGVNS, per germline. CDR3 coding DNA: TGTGCCAGCAGTGAATACCGTGGGAGAGATCTAGCGGGAGTGGACGGGGAGCTGTTTTTT. As protein: CASSEYRGRDLAGVDGELFF.

This chain uses TRBV6-6 with TRBJ2-1; TRBD2 is a possible D gene (5 bases). The CDR3 loop spans 15 amino acids. Trimming removed 2 bases from V and 2 bases from J, with 10 bases in between. Per germline, CDR1 MNHNY and CDR2 SVGAGI (reference sequence). This CDR3 reads CASSYGLNTYNEQFF. In DNA form, the CDR3 reads TGTGCCAGCAGTTACGGACTCAACACCTACAATGAGCAGTTCTTC.

The rearrangement joins TRBV10-3 to TRBJ2-3, with D hard to call. The CDR3 sequence is 11 residues long. V dropped 5 bases and J dropped 4 bases, with 4 bases sitting between them. Per germline, CDR1 ENHRY and CDR2 SYGVKD. CDR3 sequence reads: CAISYADTQYF. For the CDR3, the DNA is TGTGCCATCAGTTACGCAGATACGCAGTATTTT.

V is TRBV7-2 and J is TRBJ1-1; 7 bases line up with TRBD1. V shed 8 bases and J 3 bases; nucleotides not matched to a gene: 6. The CDR3 runs to 13 residues. Germline V gene lookup returns CDR1 SGHTA and CDR2 FQGNSA. This CDR3 is CASGRGRDTEAFF. For the CDR3, the DNA is TGTGCCAGCGGAAGGGGGCGCGACACTGAAGCTTTCTTT.